The 29 T cell receptor beta chains given below trace back to one sample, sequenced in a study of T cell changes during pregnancy in multiple sclerosis. Data came from immunoSEQ multiplex PCR; TCRdb stores just in-frame clones and leaves some out. Of around 60,000 clones listed, roughly 96% are singletons. Source: CD8+ T cells from peripheral blood mononuclear cells, taken after pregnancy. Source of these receptors: a female donor with multiple sclerosis, enrolled in a pregnancy study.

The chain links TRBV4-1 to TRBJ2-3, with 13 bases lining up with TRBD2. CDR1 and CDR2 from the germline V gene are MGHRA and YSYEKL. The V and J ends lost 1 base and 2 bases, in that order; junction bases with no gene match: 3. This CDR3 has 17 residues. This chain's CDR3 is CASSQGGLAGYTDTQYF. CDR3 nucleotide sequence: TGCGCCAGCAGCCAAGGGGGACTAGCGGGATACACAGATACGCAGTATTTT.

This chain uses TRBV5-4 with TRBJ2-7; 7 nucleotides match TRBD2. CDR1 and CDR2 from the germline V gene are SGHNT and YYREEE (reference sequence). Germline trimming cut 5 bases from V and 6 bases from J; bases unmatched to any gene: 11. The CDR3 contains 14 residues. The CDR3 region is CASRMAGASSEQYF. CDR3 DNA sequence: TGTGCCAGCAGGATGGCGGGAGCGAGTTCCGAGCAGTACTTC.

J is TRBJ2-7 and V is TRBV4-2; D is ambiguous. This CDR3 is built from 12 residues. Germline-derived CDR1 and CDR2 are LGHNA and YNFKEQ. V lost 1 base, J lost 7 bases, and 8 bases lay in between. CDR3 sequence: CASSQGIQEQYF. Written as DNA, the CDR3 is TGTGCCAGCAGCCAAGGGATACAGGAGCAGTACTTC.

This chain joins TRBV28 and TRBJ1-5, with D perhaps matching TRBD1 (5 bases). Trimming removed 8 bases from V and 1 base from J, with 15 bases in between. There are 15 residues in the CDR3. The V gene's germline CDR1 is MDHEN and CDR2 SYDVKM. CDR3 protein: CASELVGLSNQPQHF. CDR3 bases: TGTGCCAGCGAGCTGGTGGGGCTAAGCAATCAGCCCCAGCATTTT.

This chain connects TRBV7-9 to TRBJ1-2; 10 bases map to TRBD1. With 5 bases clipped from V and 4 bases from J, the junction kept 7 bases outside the gene matches. The CDR3 is 15 amino acids. Germline CDR1 SEHNR, CDR2 FQNEAQ (reference sequence). CDR3 sequence: CASSTGTGVRYGYTF. CDR3 in DNA: TGTGCCAGCAGCACCGGGACAGGGGTTCGCTATGGCTACACCTTC.

The rearrangement joins TRBV29-1 to TRBJ2-7; D is perhaps TRBD1 (5 bases). The CDR3 is 12 amino acids. Germline V gives CDR1 SQVTM, CDR2 ANQGSEA. The V end lost 0 bases, the J end lost 7 bases, and 10 bases lay between the germline ends. In nucleotides, the CDR3 is TGCAGCGTTGAAGATCTGGGGCGGGAGCAGTACTTC. This encodes CSVEDLGREQYF.

As DNA, the CDR3 is TGTGCCAGTGGGCAGAGCTACGAGCAGTACTTC. It codes for CASGQSYEQYF. The V gene is TRBV19, the J gene TRBJ2-7; D gene uncertain. V lost 8 bases and J lost 3, with 8 bases in between. The CDR3 runs 11 residues. The germline CDR1 and CDR2 sequences are LNHDA and SQIVND (reference sequence). Full variable domain (missing parts from reference TRBV19 and TRBJ2-7): DGGITQSPKYLFRKEGQNVTLSCEQNLNHDAMYWYRQDPGQGLRLIYYSQIVNDFQKGDIAEGYSVSREKKESFPLTVTSAQKNPTAFYLCASGQSYEQYFGPGTRLTVT.

This chain connects TRBV19 to TRBJ2-1, with 7 bases identical to TRBD2. J was trimmed by 7 bases and V by 4 bases; bases with no gene match: 16. CDR1 and CDR2 (germline): LNHDA, SQIVND (reference sequence). The CDR3 has 17 amino acids. CDR3 sequence (DNA): TGTGCCAGTAGTAGGGCTAGCGGAGGCTCCCTGGGGAATGAGCAGTTCTTC. As protein: CASSRASGGSLGNEQFF.

The CDR3 nucleotides are TGTGCCAGCGAAGGGAGCTCCTACAATGAGCAGTTCTTC. It specifies CASEGSSYNEQFF. The chain has TRBV7-2 and TRBJ2-1; D might be TRBD2 (5 bases). The germline V gene has CDR1 SGHTA and CDR2 FQGNSA. CDR3 length equals 13 residues. V lost 8 bases to trimming and J lost 0 bases, with 8 bases between them.

This clone was detected once. The gene calls are TRBV4-3 and TRBJ1-3; D is unresolved. Germline CDR1 is LGHNA and CDR2 is YSLEER. Trimming took off 2 bases at V and 0 bases at J, with 8 bases between the two ends. The CDR3 loop spans 15 amino acids. The DNA for the CDR3 is TGCGCCAGCAGCCAATCCTCACTCTCTGGAAACACCATATATTTT. Translated: CASSQSSLSGNTIYF.

This clone was seen once. The V call is TRBV6-5, the J call TRBJ2-1; 7 bases line up with TRBD2. Germline V gives CDR1 MNHEY, CDR2 SVGAGI. The CDR3 runs 13 residues. Trimming at V came to 6 bases and at J to 3 bases, leaving 2 bases not matched to a gene. Written as DNA, the CDR3 is TGTGCCAGCAGCTGGGGGGGCTACAATGAGCAGTTCTTC. This codes for CASSWGGYNEQFF.

The chain has TRBV27 and TRBJ2-7, with 7 bases identical to TRBD2. CDR1 MNHEY and CDR2 SMNVEV come from the germline V gene (reference sequence). The CDR3 totals 13 residues. The V segment lost 2 bases and the J segment 3 bases; nucleotides outside the gene matches: 1. This CDR3 is CASSLQRGYEQYF. CDR3 in DNA: TGTGCCAGCAGTTTACAGCGGGGCTACGAGCAGTACTTC.

The chain is built from TRBV19 and TRBJ2-5, with TRBD1 matching 7 bases. This CDR3 is built from 13 residues. The V gene's germline CDR1 is LNHDA and CDR2 SQIVND (reference sequence). V gave up 5 bases and J gave up 5 bases; unmatched junction bases: 5. The DNA for the CDR3 is TGTGCCAGTAGTCAGGGGGTGGAGGAGACCCAGTACTTC. Protein: CASSQGVEETQYF.

The V gene is TRBV29-1, the J gene TRBJ2-5; 11 bases agree with TRBD2. V shed 4 bases, J shed 2 bases, and the junction held 6 bases outside the gene matches. CDR1 and CDR2 from the germline V gene are SQVTM and ANQGSEA. This CDR3 is 15 amino acids long. For the CDR3, the DNA is TGCAGCGTTGGCCGGACTAGCGGGCGGCAAGAGACCCAGTACTTC. It encodes CSVGRTSGRQETQYF.

V gene TRBV4-1 combines with J gene TRBJ2-1; a possible D gene is TRBD2 (5 bases). Trimming stripped 5 bases from V and 2 bases from J, with 16 bases between. This CDR3 is 16 amino acids long. The germline V gene encodes CDR1 MGHRA and CDR2 YSYEKL. CDR3 loop: CASSVLDSEAYNEQFF. The DNA for the CDR3 is TGCGCCAGCAGCGTACTAGACTCAGAGGCCTACAATGAGCAGTTCTTC.

This rearrangement joins TRBV7-2 to TRBJ2-7; tentative D call: TRBD2 (6 bases). Germline CDR1 reads SGHTA; CDR2 reads FQGNSA. The ends were cut back, 6 bases at V and 2 bases at J, with 14 bases in the middle. This CDR3 is 14 amino acids long. The CDR3 spells CASSYASAAYEQYF. The CDR3 DNA follows: TGTGCCAGCAGTTACGCTAGCGCGGCCTACGAGCAGTACTTC.

The chain links TRBV7-6 to TRBJ2-2, with TRBD1 matching 7 bases. Germline-derived CDR1 and CDR2 are SGHVS and FNYEAQ. J was trimmed by 0 bases and V by 6 bases; bases with no gene match: 13. This CDR3 is built from 18 residues. CDR3 nucleotides: TGTGCCAGCAGGTCAGAGGGACAGATTAACGCGAACACCGGGGAGCTGTTTTTT. Residues: CASRSEGQINANTGELFF.

This clone was observed a single time. The chain has TRBV28 and TRBJ1-5; a weak D match, TRBD1 (6 bases). The germline gives CDR1 MDHEN, CDR2 SYDVKM. The CDR3 contains 14 residues. Deletions cut 2 bases from V and 5 bases from J, with 10 bases between. CDR3 nucleotide sequence: TGTGCCAGCAGTTTACAGGGGTTCGATCAGCCCCAGCATTTT. Translated, it gives CASSLQGFDQPQHF.

The chain employs TRBV14 and TRBJ2-2; 9 bases are shared with TRBD1. The CDR3 runs 15 residues. Germline loops: CDR1 SGHDN, CDR2 FVKESK. With V trimmed by 3 bases and J by 6 bases, 5 bases remained unmatched. CDR3 sequence: CASSHRDRAAGELFF. Written as DNA, the CDR3 is TGTGCCAGCAGCCACCGGGACAGGGCCGCCGGGGAGCTGTTTTTT.

The chain couples TRBV30 to TRBJ1-2; the match to TRBD1 covers 7 bases. CDR3 size: 14 residues. V shed 3 bases, J shed 6 bases, and the junction held 10 bases outside the gene matches. The germline CDR1 and CDR2 sequences are GTSNPN and SVGIG (reference sequence). The chain's CDR3 is CAWSQATGFDGYTF. In DNA form, the CDR3 reads TGTGCCTGGAGCCAGGCGACAGGGTTTGATGGCTACACCTTC. The full variable domain, completed using reference TRBV30 and TRBJ1-2, is SQTIHQWPATLVQPVGSPLSLECTVEGTSNPNLYWYRQAAGRGLQLLFYSVGIGQISSEVPQNLSASRPQDRQFILSSKKLLLSDSGFYLCAWSQATGFDGYTFGSGTRLTVV.

The chain has TRBV29-1 and TRBJ1-2; D perhaps matches TRBD1 (5 bases). From germline, CDR1 is SQVTM and CDR2 ANQGSEA. The CDR3 runs 15 residues. Trimming left V 4 bases short and J 4 bases short, with 19 bases between. The CDR3 spells CSVAAGGEELYGYTF. In DNA form, the CDR3 reads TGCAGCGTTGCGGCGGGGGGGGAAGAACTCTATGGCTACACCTTC.

The gene calls are TRBV19 and TRBJ1-5; D might be TRBD1 (5 bases). With 2 bases removed from V and 7 bases from J, the gap between germline ends came to 9 bases. The CDR3 extends over 13 amino acids. Germline lookup yields CDR1 LNHDA and CDR2 SQIVND (reference sequence). DNA for the CDR3: TGTGCCAGTAGTATACAGGGTGGACAGCCCCAGCATTTT. Residues: CASSIQGGQPQHF. The variable domain in full, completed from reference TRBV19 and TRBJ1-5, reads DGGITQSPKYLFRKEGQNVTLSCEQNLNHDAMYWYRQDPGQGLRLIYYSQIVNDFQKGDIAEGYSVSREKKESFPLTVTSAQKNPTAFYLCASSIQGGQPQHFGDGTRLSIL.

In regard to this clone: At one boundary the junction diverges from the germline segment, which might be a read error. The chain links TRBV7-7 to TRBJ2-1; 11 bases fit TRBD1. Germline V lookup: CDR1 SSHAT, CDR2 FNYEAQ (reference sequence). The CDR3 has 17 residues. CDR3 bases: TGTGCTAGCAGCTTAGTCCCCGGGACAGGGGGAATCGATGAGCAGTTCTTC. Translated: CASSLVPGTGGIDEQFF.

The chain couples TRBV27 to TRBJ2-7, with TRBD2 identical over 11 bases. This CDR3 region has 13 residues. Trimming removed 7 bases from V and 4 bases from J; junction bases left unmatched: 3. CDR1 MNHEY and CDR2 SMNVEV come from the germline V gene (reference sequence). CDR3 amino acids: CASNSSGRYEQYF. CDR3 sequence (DNA): TGTGCCAGCAACTCTAGCGGGAGGTACGAGCAGTACTTC.

The rearrangement joins TRBV7-6 to TRBJ2-3; 7 nucleotides match TRBD2. The V gene end was trimmed by 1 base and the J gene end by 5 bases; junction bases not matched to a gene: 15. The CDR3 is made up of 18 amino acids. Germline values: CDR1 SGHVS, CDR2 FNYEAQ. The CDR3 region has the DNA TGTGCCAGCAGCTTAGGGGCTCGACGGGCGGGAGCTTTAGATACGCAGTATTTT. Protein: CASSLGARRAGALDTQYF.

The V call is TRBV7-9, the J call TRBJ2-1; 8 nucleotides agree with TRBD1. V shed 1 base, J shed 5 bases, and the junction held 4 bases outside the gene matches. CDR3 length equals 15 residues. Germline V gene lookup returns CDR1 SEHNR and CDR2 FQNEAQ (reference sequence). The CDR3 bases are TGTGCCAGCAGCTTAGGGCAGGGGGCCGACAATGAGCAGTTCTTC. This gives the protein CASSLGQGADNEQFF.

Only one count was recorded for this clone. CDR3 sequence: CASSLTGGGTYEQYF. CDR3 DNA sequence: TGTGCCAGCAGCCTAACAGGGGGGGGCACCTACGAGCAGTACTTC. The V call is TRBV5-5, the J call TRBJ2-7; possibly TRBD1 for D (8 bases). Germline assignment: CDR1 SGHKS and CDR2 YYEKEE (reference sequence). CDR3 length: 15 amino acids. Trimming cost V 4 bases and J 2 bases, with 16 bases left between them.

This chain links TRBV2 with TRBJ2-7; 7 nucleotides agree with TRBD1. V was clipped by 6 bases and J by 3 bases; unmatched bases: 8. Germline V gene lookup returns CDR1 SNHLY and CDR2 FYNNEI. This CDR3 spans 14 amino acids. This chain's CDR3 is CASSPGTEDYEQYF. The CDR3 DNA is TGTGCCAGCAGCCCCGGGACAGAAGACTACGAGCAGTACTTC.

The chain couples TRBV2 to TRBJ2-7; TRBD1 is a possible D gene (5 bases). V was pared by 8 bases and J by 10 bases, with 9 bases between. The CDR3 sequence is 9 residues long. The germline V gene has CDR1 SNHLY and CDR2 FYNNEI. CDR3 in amino acids: CASGHGQYF. CDR3 bases: TGTGCCAGCGGACACGGTCAGTACTTC.